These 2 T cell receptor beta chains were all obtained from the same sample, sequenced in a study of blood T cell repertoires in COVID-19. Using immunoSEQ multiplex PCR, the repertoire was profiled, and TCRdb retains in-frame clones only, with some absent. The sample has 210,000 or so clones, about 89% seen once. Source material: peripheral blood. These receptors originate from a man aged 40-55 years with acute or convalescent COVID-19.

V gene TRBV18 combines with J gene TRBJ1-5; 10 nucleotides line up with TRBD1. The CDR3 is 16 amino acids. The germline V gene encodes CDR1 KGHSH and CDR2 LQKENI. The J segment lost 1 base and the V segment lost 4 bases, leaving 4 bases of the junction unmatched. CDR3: CASSRTGGLSNQPQHF. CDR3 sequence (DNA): TGTGCCAGCTCACGGACAGGGGGTCTAAGCAATCAGCCCCAGCATTTT.

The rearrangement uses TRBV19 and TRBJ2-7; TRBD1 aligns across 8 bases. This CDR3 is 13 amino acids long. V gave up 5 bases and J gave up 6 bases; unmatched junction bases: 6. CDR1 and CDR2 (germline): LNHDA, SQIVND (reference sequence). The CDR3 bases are TGTGCCAGTAGTCAAGGACAGGGAGGCGAGCAGTACTTC. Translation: CASSQGQGGEQYF.